This T cell receptor (beta chain) was recovered during a study of blood T cell repertoires in COVID-19. TCRdb's table, derived via immunoSEQ multiplex PCR, lists solely in-frame clones and lacks some. The data hold some 400,000 clones, with 87% observed a single time. The receptor was isolated from a woman in her twenties or thirties with COVID-19, enrolled during active disease. The sequencing input was peripheral blood.

The CDR3 DNA reads TGTGCCAGCAGCTTACGGGGGAGCACAGATACGCAGTATTTT. Amino acid sequence: CASSLRGSTDTQYF. The chain combines TRBV13 with TRBJ2-3; the D gene is possibly TRBD2 (6 bases). Trimming removed 2 bases from V and 0 bases from J, with 6 bases in between. The CDR3 spans 14 residues. CDR1 PRHDT and CDR2 FYEKMQ come from the germline V gene (reference sequence).